This T cell receptor beta chain was recovered during a study of T cell responses to AZD1222 COVID-19 vaccine. Across the whole study: Recipients boosted at about 4 weeks or about 12 weeks are pooled.

CDR3 length: 14 residues. V was clipped by 3 bases and J by 10 bases, with 18 bases between them. Germline CDR1 is MDHEN and CDR2 is SYDVKM. Overall study results and limits: Clonal diversity was possibly underestimated, and the donors were mostly white British, with more females. In the spike-specific TCR repertoire, nearly half reportedly target unmutated variant regions. In all cases, repertoires were sampled only after the peak T cell response.

TCRdb keeps only in-frame clones here, not all; method: immunoSEQ multiplex PCR. This sample has tens of thousands of clones, with 60% to 85% found just once. Comment on this clone: The target antigen is unknown.

The specimen comprised peripheral blood, sampled on day 0 of AZD1222 vaccination. The V call is TRBV28, the J call TRBJ1-2; tentative D call: TRBD1 (6 bases). This receptor was identified in an adult in good health. The CDR3 nucleotides are TGTGCCAGCAGTTTGGGGTCCCCGGGACACCCCTACACCTTC. Protein sequence: CASSLGSPGHPYTF.